Below are 5 T cell receptor beta chains sequenced from a single sample in a study of blood T cell repertoires in COVID-19. The table came from immunoSEQ multiplex PCR; TCRdb's copy has only in-frame clones and leaves some out. The sample holds under 130,000 clones, around 66% seen once. Material: peripheral blood. The receptors stem from a man at least 80 years old with acute or convalescent COVID-19.

The chain joins TRBV19 to TRBJ2-1; the match to TRBD2 covers 8 bases. This CDR3 region has 14 residues. The ends lost 6 bases at V and 9 bases at J; junction bases unmatched: 10. Per germline, CDR1 LNHDA and CDR2 SQIVND (reference sequence). CDR3 loop: CASRSGSRGGEQFF. The CDR3 bases are TGTGCCAGTAGGAGCGGGAGCCGAGGGGGTGAGCAGTTCTTC.

The chain recombines TRBV29-1 with TRBJ2-5; D is tentatively TRBD1 or TRBD2 (5 bases each). V shed 7 bases and J shed 5 bases, with 11 bases lying between them. This CDR3 spans 11 amino acids. Germline V gene lookup returns CDR1 SQVTM and CDR2 ANQGSEA. For the CDR3, the DNA is TGCAGCGCGGGACGGAGGGAGACCCAGTACTTC. Translated, it gives CSAGRRETQYF.

The V gene is TRBV6-5, the J gene TRBJ1-3; unclear D gene. Germline V gene sequence: CDR1 MNHEY, CDR2 SVGAGI. Trimming took 2 bases from V and 6 from J, leaving 11 bases between them. The CDR3 is 14 amino acids. The CDR3 reads CASSYEGSTNTIYF. The CDR3 nucleotides are TGTGCCAGCAGTTACGAGGGCAGCACAAACACCATATATTTT.

This clone was seen once. The rearrangement joins TRBV7-2 to TRBJ2-5, with 9 bases that match TRBD2. The junction had 11 bases not matched to a gene; V was cut back by 2 bases and J by 1 base. The CDR3 has 18 residues. CDR1 and CDR2 from the germline V gene are SGHTA and FQGNSA. CDR3 amino acids: CASSLTPLAGAGQETQYF. The CDR3 DNA follows: TGTGCCAGCAGCTTAACCCCCTTAGCGGGAGCAGGCCAAGAGACCCAGTACTTC.

The chain employs TRBV7-9 and TRBJ2-7; D gene uncertain. Trimming removed 8 bases at V and 5 bases at J, with 10 bases between. The CDR3 runs to 11 residues. CDR1 is SEHNR and CDR2 is FQNEAQ in the germline V gene (reference sequence). CDR3 amino acids: CASGPSHEQYF. CDR3 sequence (DNA): TGTGCCAGCGGCCCGTCCCACGAGCAGTACTTC.